The 18 T cell receptor beta chains reported below all come from one sample, sequenced in a study of blood T cell repertoires in COVID-19. TCRdb's table, derived via immunoSEQ multiplex PCR, lists solely in-frame clones and lacks some. The data show some 250,000 clones, roughly 85% seen once. Sequences were obtained from PBMCs or T cells enriched from blood (not recorded which). The source of these receptors is a woman between 50 and 59 years old who had recovered from COVID-19.

The CDR3 bases are TGTGCCAGCAGCCATAACAGGGGTGGAAACACCATATATTTT. Translating gives CASSHNRGGNTIYF. The chain is built from TRBV3-1 (or the pseudogene TRBV3-2) and TRBJ1-3; the match to TRBD1 covers 7 bases. Germline CDR1 and CDR2: LGHDT and YNNKEL (reference sequence). This CDR3 region has 14 residues. The V gene end was trimmed by 3 bases and the J gene end by 3 bases; junction bases not matched to a gene: 2.

The chain links TRBV5-1 to TRBJ2-5; D unresolved. The length of the CDR3 is 15 residues. V lost 6 bases and J lost 4, with 19 bases in between. Germline V gene lookup returns CDR1 SGHRS and CDR2 YFSETQ. Here the CDR3 DNA reads TGCGCCAGCACCGAGCAGGATCAAAGAAGAGAGACCCAGTACTTC. Its protein product is CASTEQDQRRETQYF.

The V call is TRBV6-5, the J call TRBJ2-2; TRBD1 matches at 7 bases. The CDR3 covers 15 residues. The J segment lost 7 bases and the V segment lost 7 bases, leaving 12 bases of the junction unmatched. Germline lookup yields CDR1 MNHEY and CDR2 SVGAGI. The chain's CDR3 is CASTPQTGTFGELFF. Written as DNA, the CDR3 is TGTGCCAGCACCCCCCAGACAGGGACGTTCGGGGAGCTGTTTTTT.

V and J are TRBV3-1 (or the pseudogene TRBV3-2) and TRBJ1-1; D gene unclear. The V and J ends lost 1 base and 0 bases respectively, with 3 bases between them. Germline loops: CDR1 LGHDT, CDR2 YNNKEL (reference sequence). CDR3 size: 13 residues. CDR3 sequence reads: CASSQVMNTEAFF. CDR3 nucleotides: TGTGCCAGCAGCCAAGTAATGAACACTGAAGCTTTCTTT.

This clone was seen only once. CDR3 nucleotide sequence: TGTGCCAGCAGCTTAGGGCACAGCGGAACCACAGTTGATACGCAGTATTTT. Its protein is CASSLGHSGTTVDTQYF. This sequence joins TRBV7-6 and TRBJ2-3; D is possibly TRBD2 (5 bases). Trimming took 1 base from V and 6 from J, leaving 20 bases between them. There are 17 residues in the CDR3. Germline V gene lookup returns CDR1 SGHVS and CDR2 FNYEAQ.

This clone was counted a single time. The chain joins TRBV28 to TRBJ1-4; TRBD1 might be the D (5 bases). Germline CDR1 is MDHEN and CDR2 is SYDVKM. Trimming pared 7 bases from V and 5 bases from J, leaving 14 bases between. The CDR3 contains 14 residues. In DNA, the CDR3 is TGTGCCAGCAAACGGGGCAGCGGGAATGAAAAACTGTTTTTT. Residues: CASKRGSGNEKLFF.

This chain joins TRBV2 and TRBJ1-2, with 7 bases that match TRBD1. This CDR3 has 13 residues. V lost 6 bases and J lost 6; bases outside the gene matches: 7. Germline CDR1 is SNHLY and CDR2 is FYNNEI. CDR3 sequence (DNA): TGTGCCAGCAGAACAGGGGTGATAAATGGCTACACCTTC. Translation gives CASRTGVINGYTF.

This chain links TRBV28 with TRBJ2-3; 7 bases agree with TRBD1. There are 15 residues in the CDR3. Per the germline V gene, CDR1 is MDHEN and CDR2 is SYDVKM. V lost 7 bases, J lost 0 bases, and 7 bases stayed unmatched. DNA of the CDR3: TGTGCCAGCAAAGAGGGGACAGTAAGCACAGATACGCAGTATTTT. It specifies CASKEGTVSTDTQYF.

The V gene is TRBV7-9, the J gene TRBJ2-7, with D unresolved. Trimming pared 5 bases from V and 2 bases from J, leaving 10 bases between. The CDR3 covers 13 residues. Per germline, CDR1 SEHNR and CDR2 FQNEAQ (reference sequence). The CDR3 loop is CASSLLGAYEQYF. The CDR3 region has the DNA TGTGCCAGCAGCCTTCTGGGCGCCTACGAGCAGTACTTC.

The chain employs TRBV24-1 and TRBJ2-1; D uncertain. The CDR3 spans 13 residues. With 4 bases removed from V and 5 bases from J, the gap between germline ends came to 8 bases. Germline CDR1 is KGHDR and CDR2 is SFDVKD. The CDR3 here is CATSDSSHNEQFF. The CDR3 region has the DNA TGTGCCACCAGTGACTCCTCTCACAATGAGCAGTTCTTC.

The gene calls are TRBV4-1 and TRBJ2-1; 12 nucleotides match TRBD2. The CDR3 extends over 18 amino acids. Germline CDR1 is MGHRA and CDR2 is YSYEKL. With 1 base clipped from V and 6 bases from J, the junction kept 10 bases outside the gene matches. CDR3 residues: CASSQVLLAGGGGNEQFF. The DNA of the CDR3 is TGCGCCAGCAGCCAAGTCTTACTAGCGGGAGGCGGGGGCAATGAGCAGTTCTTC.

This sequence joins TRBV28 and TRBJ1-6; D not resolved. With 1 base removed from V and 4 bases from J, the gap between germline ends came to 5 bases. CDR1 and CDR2 (germline): MDHEN, SYDVKM. The CDR3 consists of 14 residues. In DNA, the CDR3 is TGTGCCAGCAGTTTATTAGCTTATAATTCACCCCTCCACTTT. Translating it yields CASSLLAYNSPLHF.

This chain joins TRBV7-9 and TRBJ1-4; TRBD1 is a possible D gene (5 bases). Trimming removed 0 bases at V and 8 bases at J, with 10 bases between. CDR3 length: 14 residues. Germline V lookup: CDR1 SEHNR, CDR2 FQNEAQ (reference sequence). CDR3 region: CASSLAGEGEKLFF. In DNA, the CDR3 is TGTGCCAGCAGCTTAGCAGGGGAAGGGGAAAAACTGTTTTTT.

This rearrangement joins TRBV3-1 (or the pseudogene TRBV3-2) to TRBJ2-7; D ambiguous. This CDR3 has 15 residues. V lost 3 bases and J 7 bases, leaving 19 bases between the germline ends. Germline values: CDR1 LGHDT, CDR2 YNNKEL (reference sequence). CDR3 sequence: CASSHARVPRREQYF. The CDR3 DNA reads TGTGCCAGCAGCCATGCCCGGGTCCCTCGGCGGGAGCAGTACTTC.

The chain uses TRBV3-1 (or the pseudogene TRBV3-2) and TRBJ2-7; TRBD2 matches 9 bases. The V and J ends lost 4 bases and 5 bases, in that order; junction bases with no gene match: 6. This CDR3 is 14 amino acids long. Germline assignment: CDR1 LGHDT and CDR2 YNNKEL (reference sequence). Here the CDR3 reads CASSRAGGVNEQYF. The CDR3 coding sequence is TGTGCCAGCAGCCGAGCGGGAGGAGTCAACGAGCAGTACTTC.

This clone has just one count. The rearrangement joins TRBV3-1 (or the pseudogene TRBV3-2) to TRBJ1-2, with D maybe TRBD1 (5 bases). The V gene lost 3 bases and the J gene lost 4 bases, with 15 bases spanning the gap. Germline-derived CDR1 and CDR2 are LGHDT and YNNKEL (reference sequence). The CDR3 consists of 15 residues. CDR3 DNA sequence: TGTGCCAGCAGCCACCAGGGAAGGGAAGGCTATGGCTACACCTTC. Translating gives CASSHQGREGYGYTF.

A word on this clone: The same CDR3 also results from other DNA sequences found in this sample. Written as DNA, the CDR3 is TGCAGTGCTAGTCCAGGGACTAGCGGCTACGAGCAGTACTTC. This translates into CSASPGTSGYEQYF. The chain recombines TRBV20-1 with TRBJ2-7, with 11 bases fitting TRBD2. The CDR3 consists of 14 residues. Looked up from germline, CDR1 is DFQATT and CDR2 is SNEGSKA (reference sequence). The V segment lost 3 bases and the J segment 3 bases; nucleotides outside the gene matches: 4.

This chain uses TRBV2 with TRBJ2-7; TRBD2 agrees at 8 bases. CDR1 and CDR2 from the germline V gene are SNHLY and FYNNEI. V was pared by 0 bases and J by 4 bases, with 11 bases of the junction left unmatched. The CDR3 is made up of 17 amino acids. The CDR3 coding sequence is TGTGCCAGCAGTGAAGCGCTTGGTGGCCGGGAGGGATACGAGCAGTACTTC. It translates to CASSEALGGREGYEQYF.